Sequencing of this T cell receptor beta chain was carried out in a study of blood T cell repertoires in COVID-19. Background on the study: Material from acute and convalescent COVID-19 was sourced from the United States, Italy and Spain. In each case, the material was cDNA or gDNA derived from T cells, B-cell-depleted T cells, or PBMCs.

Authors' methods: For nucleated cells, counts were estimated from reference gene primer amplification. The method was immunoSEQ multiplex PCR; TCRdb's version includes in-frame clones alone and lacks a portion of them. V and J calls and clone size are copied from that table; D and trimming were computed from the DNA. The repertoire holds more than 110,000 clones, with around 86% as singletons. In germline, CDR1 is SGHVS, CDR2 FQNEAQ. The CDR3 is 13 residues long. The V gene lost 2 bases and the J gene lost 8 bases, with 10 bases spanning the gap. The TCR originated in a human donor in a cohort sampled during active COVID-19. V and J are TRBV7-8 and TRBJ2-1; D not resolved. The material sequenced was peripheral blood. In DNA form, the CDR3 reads TGTGCCAGCAGCTTAACCCTGGCAGATGAGCAGTTCTTC. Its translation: CASSLTLADEQFF.